A single sample gave rise to the 22 T cell receptor beta chains below, sequenced in a study of T cells in Graves' hyperthyroidism and ophthalmopathy (dated by TCRdb to the late 2010s). Libraries were prepared through multiplex PCR. These reads were obtained on an Illumina HiSeq 2000. The TCR beta CDR3 regions were amplified from RNA transcripts. The TCR CDR3 was subjected to a first round of RT-PCR using the HTBI primer set and the Qiagen OneStep RT-PCR kit. TCRdb reran the public reads through fastp at Q25 and MiXCR, keeping productive beta chains. Each CDR3 protein appears once, grouped with its most common genes and DNA. This sample holds 300,000 to 450,000 distinct CDR3 sequences; roughly 15% were observed only once. The ten largest clones represent about 18% of the sample. Sequencing was done on a sample of blood. The receptors were gathered from a woman aged 25-40 years with Graves' ophthalmopathy.

The chain combines TRBV11-2 with TRBJ2-1; D is ambiguous. Germline assignment: CDR1 SGHAT and CDR2 FQNNGV. The CDR3 spans 17 residues. V lost 1 base and J 3 bases, leaving 16 bases between the germline ends. Here the CDR3 reads CASSLGLSMLGYNEQFF. DNA for the CDR3: TGTGCCAGCAGCTTAGGTCTTAGTATGCTCGGCTACAATGAGCAGTTCTTC.

The rearrangement uses TRBV9 and TRBJ1-1; a possible D gene is TRBD1 (5 bases). The CDR3 contains 15 residues. Germline lookup yields CDR1 SGDLS and CDR2 YYNGEE. The V gene lost 3 bases and the J gene lost 5 bases, with 17 bases spanning the gap. The CDR3 DNA reads as TGTGCCAGCAGCGCTGACCCCAGGGTGGGGACTGAAGCTTTCTTT. This sequence encodes CASSADPRVGTEAFF.

At least ten counts were recorded for this clonotype. The genes are TRBV7-2 and TRBJ1-5; 7 nucleotides align to TRBD1. The V and J ends lost 5 bases and 6 bases, in that order; junction bases with no gene match: 13. Germline V gives CDR1 SGHTA, CDR2 FQGNSA. The CDR3 spans 16 residues. This chain's CDR3 is CASSPKTGNGRQPQHF. CDR3 nucleotides: TGTGCCAGCAGCCCTAAGACAGGGAACGGGCGTCAGCCCCAGCATTTT.

This clonotype was detected ten times or more. The chain links TRBV30 to TRBJ1-5; D is uncertain. The V end was cut by 0 bases, the J end by 2 bases, with 5 bases between. Germline lookup yields CDR1 GTSNPN and CDR2 SVGIG (reference sequence). CDR3 length: 13 amino acids. CDR3 bases: TGTGCCTGGAGTGTACAGCGCAATCAGCCCCAGCATTTT. Protein: CAWSVQRNQPQHF. Variable domain in full (rest from reference TRBV30 and TRBJ1-5): SQTIHQWPATLVQPVGSPLSLECTVEGTSNPNLYWYRQAAGRGLQLLFYSVGIGQISSEVPQNLSASRPQDRQFILSSKKLLLSDSGFYLCAWSVQRNQPQHFGDGTRLSIL.

This clonotype was observed many times. The J gene is TRBJ1-5, the V gene TRBV7-8; tentative D call: TRBD1 (5 bases). Trimming took off 0 bases at V and 0 bases at J, with 9 bases between the two ends. The CDR3 length is 16 residues. In germline, CDR1 is SGHVS, CDR2 FQNEAQ. The CDR3 DNA reads TGTGCCAGCAGCTTAGCCGGGGGGAATAGCAATCAGCCCCAGCATTTT. Translated, it gives CASSLAGGNSNQPQHF.

This clonotype was seen repeatedly, ten times or more. CDR3 sequence (DNA): TGCAGTGCTACCGGACTAGCGGGAACCTACAATGAGCAGTTCTTC. It is translated as CSATGLAGTYNEQFF. V is TRBV20-1 and J is TRBJ2-1, with 12 bases that match TRBD2. Germline assignment: CDR1 DFQATT and CDR2 SNEGSKA (reference sequence). V shed 4 bases and J 2 bases; nucleotides not matched to a gene: 3. CDR3 length: 15 residues.

Here the CDR3 DNA reads TGTGCCAGCAGCTTAGGGATGACCGGGGATACGCAGTATTTT. Translated, it gives CASSLGMTGDTQYF. The V and J genes are TRBV7-9 and TRBJ2-3; no clear D gene. CDR1 SEHNR and CDR2 FQNEAQ come from the germline V gene (reference sequence). This CDR3 is built from 14 residues. Deletions cut 1 base from V and 6 bases from J, with 11 bases between.

This clonotype has just one count. The chain couples TRBV7-3 to TRBJ2-5; tentative D call: TRBD2 (6 bases). Germline V CDR1 and CDR2: SGHTA, FQGTGA. CDR3 length: 13 amino acids. V was trimmed by 6 bases and J by 3 bases, leaving 11 bases between them. CDR3 sequence (DNA): TGTGCCAGCAGGGGACTTCTAAAAGAGACCCAGTACTTC. It encodes CASRGLLKETQYF.

This clonotype was recorded many times. This chain links TRBV18 with TRBJ2-1; TRBD1 aligns across 8 bases. The trim removed 6 bases at V and 6 bases at J, leaving 16 bases unmatched. There are 17 residues in the CDR3. The V gene's germline CDR1 is KGHSH and CDR2 LQKENI. The CDR3 DNA is TGTGCCAGCTCCCCGTTGGCTGGTGCAGGGGGCATCAATGAGCAGTTCTTC. Translating it yields CASSPLAGAGGINEQFF.

This clonotype was seen repeatedly, ten times or more. The chain carries TRBV11-2 and TRBJ2-4; D is undetermined. The V and J ends lost 5 bases and 5 bases respectively, with 22 bases between them. This CDR3 is built from 17 residues. Germline CDR1 SGHAT, CDR2 FQNNGV. This CDR3 reads CASSPSSASAFQNIQYF. CDR3 DNA sequence: TGTGCCAGCAGCCCCTCGTCGGCATCCGCCTTTCAAAACATTCAGTACTTC.

This rearrangement joins TRBV7-2 to TRBJ1-1; unclear D gene. Trimming took off 6 bases at V and 0 bases at J, with 14 bases between the two ends. Germline CDR1 reads SGHTA; CDR2 reads FQGNSA. This CDR3 comprises 15 residues. The CDR3: CASSEPTLMNTEAFF. The CDR3 coding sequence is TGTGCCAGCAGTGAACCAACCTTAATGAACACTGAAGCTTTCTTT.

This clonotype was counted many times. V and J are TRBV7-2 and TRBJ2-3, with a tentative D call TRBD2 (7 bases). Germline V lookup: CDR1 SGHTA, CDR2 FQGNSA. The CDR3 sequence is 14 residues long. Trimming stripped 0 bases from V and 10 bases from J, with 14 bases between. CDR3 region: CASSLAPGGQAQYF. CDR3 DNA: TGTGCCAGCAGCTTAGCTCCCGGGGGGCAGGCGCAGTATTTT.

V usage is TRBV6-4 and J usage is TRBJ1-5; TRBD1 aligns across 8 bases. The CDR3 extends over 16 amino acids. The trim removed 2 bases at V and 4 bases at J, leaving 7 bases unmatched. Germline V gene lookup returns CDR1 MRHNA and CDR2 SNTAGT. The chain's CDR3 is CASSDGSTGVNQPQHF. The CDR3 DNA reads TGTGCCAGCAGTGACGGATCGACAGGGGTAAATCAGCCCCAGCATTTT.

The genes are TRBV7-9 and TRBJ2-7, with TRBD1 matching over 9 bases. The CDR3 is 14 residues long. CDR1 is SEHNR and CDR2 is FQNEAQ in the germline V gene (reference sequence). The V segment lost 5 bases and the J segment 3 bases; nucleotides outside the gene matches: 5. CDR3 region: CASSTGQGFYEQYF. Written as DNA, the CDR3 is TGTGCCAGCAGCACCGGACAGGGGTTCTACGAGCAGTACTTC.

The sample holds a few counts of this clonotype. The V and J genes are TRBV29-1 and TRBJ2-2, with D unclear. V lost 7 bases to trimming and J lost 6 bases, with 9 bases between them. The CDR3 is 11 amino acids. Germline-derived CDR1 and CDR2 are SQVTM and ANQGSEA. The CDR3 here is CSAVGPGELFF. Here the CDR3 DNA reads TGCAGCGCTGTAGGACCCGGGGAGCTGTTTTTT.

This clonotype was picked up many times. This rearrangement joins TRBV20-1 to TRBJ1-5; tentative D call: TRBD1 (5 bases). V lost 3 bases, J lost 5 bases, and 14 bases lay in between. CDR1 is DFQATT, CDR2 SNEGSKA, per germline (reference sequence). The CDR3 is 14 amino acids. The CDR3 loop reads CSASLFRDDQPQHF. DNA of the CDR3: TGCAGTGCTAGCCTCTTCAGGGACGATCAGCCCCAGCATTTT.

The table lists this clonotype with many counts. The chain combines TRBV28 with TRBJ2-6; 8 bases align to TRBD1. Germline trimming cut 6 bases from V and 0 bases from J; bases unmatched to any gene: 10. CDR1 is MDHEN, CDR2 SYDVKM, per germline. The length of the CDR3 is 18 residues. In nucleotides, the CDR3 is TGTGCCAGCAGCTTCCGGGACAGGTTCCTCTCTGGGGCCAACGTCCTGACTTTC. It translates to CASSFRDRFLSGANVLTF.

This clonotype has a handful of counts. The chain couples TRBV20-1 to TRBJ1-5; the D gene is possibly TRBD1 (6 bases). The CDR3 has 18 residues. Trimming left V 6 bases short and J 0 bases short, with 24 bases between. Germline CDR1 and CDR2: DFQATT and SNEGSKA (reference sequence). CDR3 protein: CSAHRNGQSLYSNQPQHF. The CDR3 nucleotides are TGCAGTGCCCATCGGAACGGACAGTCTCTTTATAGCAATCAGCCCCAGCATTTT.

This clonotype came up many times. The chain carries TRBV7-6 and TRBJ2-1; D is uncertain. Germline V lookup: CDR1 SGHVS, CDR2 FNYEAQ. CDR3 length equals 15 residues. V lost 2 bases, J lost 7 bases, and 15 bases lay in between. Here the CDR3 DNA reads TGTGCCAGCAGCTTATCTGTGGGGATAGGGAATGAGCAGTTCTTC. Encoded protein: CASSLSVGIGNEQFF.

This clonotype appeared a few times. The chain has TRBV6-1 and TRBJ1-1; possible D gene TRBD1, 6 bases. CDR3 length: 16 residues. The ends were cut back, 5 bases at V and 1 base at J, with 17 bases in the middle. CDR1 is MNHNS and CDR2 is SASEGT in the germline V gene. CDR3 nucleotide sequence: TGTGCCAGCAGTTTAACGCCGGGACACAGGAACACTGAAGCTTTCTTT. Translated: CASSLTPGHRNTEAFF.

The J gene is TRBJ2-5, the V gene TRBV5-1; D remains ambiguous. The CDR3 spans 14 residues. The germline V and J ends were trimmed by 8 bases and 4 bases, with 18 bases remaining between them. Germline V CDR1 and CDR2: SGHRS, YFSETQ. CDR3 sequence reads: CASHQESSGETQYF. CDR3 coding DNA: TGCGCCAGTCACCAAGAAAGCTCGGGAGAGACCCAGTACTTC.

This clonotype has at least ten counts. The rearrangement uses TRBV4-2 and TRBJ1-4; the D gene is possibly TRBD1 (6 bases). V was pared by 0 bases and J by 6 bases, with 11 bases between. Looked up from germline, CDR1 is LGHNA and CDR2 is YNFKEQ. The CDR3 has 15 amino acids. This chain's CDR3 is CASSQDAAGDEKLFF. The CDR3 DNA reads as TGTGCCAGCAGCCAAGATGCGGCAGGGGATGAAAAACTGTTTTTT.